These T cell receptor beta chains were read from a single sample in a study of T cell responses to AZD1222 COVID-19 vaccine. The method was immunoSEQ multiplex PCR; TCRdb's version includes in-frame clones alone and lacks a portion of them. The sample has some 140,000 clones; around nine tenths are singletons. This specimen consisted of peripheral blood, obtained on day 0 of AZD1222 vaccination. These TCRs come from an adult in good health. Each CDR3 is given with its conserved first and last residue. The D gene is left open where the match is weak. Clone size, where shown, is once, few, many, or a class for clones that have expanded.

j_gene: TRBJ1-2
d_gene: -
v_gene: TRBV7-6
abundance: once
CDR3nt: TGTGCCAGCAGCTTAGCGCCGGCGGACCGAAGGTTTAACTATGGCTACACCTTC
CDR3aa: CASSLAPADRRFNYGYTF

j_gene: TRBJ2-7
d_gene: -
v_gene: TRBV7-9
abundance: -
CDR3nt: TGTGCCAGCAGCCCAGGGCGCGGGACTGCACCGGGGGAGCAGTACTTC
CDR3aa: CASSPGRGTAPGEQYF

j_gene: TRBJ1-2
d_gene: -
v_gene: TRBV18
abundance: -
CDR3nt: TGTGCCAGCTCGCGTGACGGTAACTATGGCTACACCTTC
CDR3aa: CASSRDGNYGYTF

j_gene: TRBJ1-5
d_gene: -
v_gene: TRBV28
abundance: once
CDR3nt: TGTGCCAGCACGTGGTGGACGGCAGGCGATAATCAGCCCCAGCATTTT
CDR3aa: CASTWWTAGDNQPQHF

j_gene: TRBJ1-4
d_gene: -
v_gene: TRBV15
abundance: -
CDR3nt: TGTGCCACCAGCAGGGGACGCAGCAATGAAAAACTGTTTTTT
CDR3aa: CATSRGRSNEKLFF

j_gene: TRBJ1-1
d_gene: -
v_gene: TRBV5-1
abundance: -
CDR3nt: TGCGCCAGCAGCTTGGGAGGGTTTTCTGAAGCTTTCTTT
CDR3aa: CASSLGGFSEAFF

j_gene: TRBJ2-5
d_gene: -
v_gene: TRBV29-1
abundance: -
CDR3nt: TGCAGCGTTGGAAAGGAGACCCAGTACTTC
CDR3aa: CSVGKETQYF

j_gene: TRBJ2-7
d_gene: -
v_gene: TRBV5-1
abundance: -
CDR3nt: TGCGCCAGCAGTATCGGGGCTCCCCTCTACGAGCAGTACTTC
CDR3aa: CASSIGAPLYEQYF

j_gene: TRBJ2-1
d_gene: TRBD2
v_gene: TRBV4-1
abundance: -
CDR3nt: TGCGCCAGCAGCCACATTAGCGGGATCAGCTCCTACAATGAGCAGTTCTTC
CDR3aa: CASSHISGISSYNEQFF

j_gene: TRBJ2-5
d_gene: -
v_gene: TRBV4-1
abundance: -
CDR3nt: TGCGCCAGCAGCCAAGGGCCGGAGACCCAGTACTTC
CDR3aa: CASSQGPETQYF

j_gene: TRBJ2-5
d_gene: -
v_gene: TRBV2
abundance: -
CDR3nt: TGTGCCAGCACGACAGAGACCCAGTACTTC
CDR3aa: CASTTETQYF

j_gene: TRBJ1-2
d_gene: -
v_gene: TRBV5-6
abundance: -
CDR3nt: TGTGCCAGCAGCTTGGACAGAAGTAACTACTATGGCTACACCTTC
CDR3aa: CASSLDRSNYYGYTF

j_gene: TRBJ1-2
d_gene: -
v_gene: TRBV6-6
abundance: once
CDR3nt: TGTGCCAGCAGTATGGGGATCTATGGCTACACCTTC
CDR3aa: CASSMGIYGYTF

j_gene: TRBJ2-5
d_gene: -
v_gene: TRBV6-4
abundance: -
CDR3nt: TGTGCCAGCAGTGACTCGTTGACTACCGAGACCCAGTACTTC
CDR3aa: CASSDSLTTETQYF

j_gene: TRBJ2-1
d_gene: TRBD1
v_gene: TRBV5-1
abundance: -
CDR3nt: TGCGCCAGCAGCTTGGGGGACAGAAAATTCAATGAGCAGTTCTTC
CDR3aa: CASSLGDRKFNEQFF

j_gene: TRBJ2-1
d_gene: -
v_gene: TRBV7-9
abundance: -
CDR3nt: TGTGCCAGCAAAGACCTCGACTCCTACAATGAGCAGTTCTTC
CDR3aa: CASKDLDSYNEQFF

j_gene: TRBJ2-5
d_gene: -
v_gene: TRBV21-1
abundance: -
CDR3nt: TGTGCCAGCGATTGGATCGAGACCCAGTACTTC
CDR3aa: CASDWIETQYF

j_gene: TRBJ1-6
d_gene: -
v_gene: TRBV9
abundance: -
CDR3nt: TGTGCCAGCAGCGTAGGTGGTTCACCCCTCCACTTT
CDR3aa: CASSVGGSPLHF

j_gene: TRBJ2-5
d_gene: TRBD1
v_gene: TRBV6-5
abundance: -
CDR3nt: TGTGCCAGCAGTACGGGACAGGGCCAAGAGACCCAGTACTTC
CDR3aa: CASSTGQGQETQYF

j_gene: TRBJ1-1
d_gene: -
v_gene: TRBV18
abundance: -
CDR3nt: TGTGCCAGCTCACCATTGGGGGCAATAGCTTTCTTT
CDR3aa: CASSPLGAIAFF

j_gene: TRBJ1-1
d_gene: -
v_gene: TRBV6-5
abundance: -
CDR3nt: TGTGCCAGCAGTTACGGCACTGAAGCTTTCTTT
CDR3aa: CASSYGTEAFF

j_gene: TRBJ2-3
d_gene: -
v_gene: TRBV19
abundance: -
CDR3nt: TGTGCCAGTAGTATAAGTAGTTTCGGCACAGATACGCAGTATTTT
CDR3aa: CASSISSFGTDTQYF

j_gene: TRBJ2-7
d_gene: TRBD2
v_gene: TRBV4-1
abundance: -
CDR3nt: TGCGCCAGCAGCCAAGTGGGGGGGAGAACCTACGAGCAGTACTTC
CDR3aa: CASSQVGGRTYEQYF

j_gene: TRBJ2-5
d_gene: TRBD2
v_gene: TRBV24-1
abundance: -
CDR3nt: TGTGCCACCAGTGACCCCGGGACTAGCGGGACTTATCAAGAGACCCAGTACTTC
CDR3aa: CATSDPGTSGTYQETQYF

j_gene: TRBJ2-1
d_gene: -
v_gene: TRBV5-6
abundance: -
CDR3nt: TGTGCCAGCAGCTTGGAGGATCGACCCCCCTACAATGAGCAGTTCTTC
CDR3aa: CASSLEDRPPYNEQFF

j_gene: TRBJ1-2
d_gene: -
v_gene: TRBV6-5
abundance: -
CDR3nt: TGTGCCAGCAGTTACTCGAGCCAGGGGGGCTACACCTTC
CDR3aa: CASSYSSQGGYTF

j_gene: TRBJ2-1
d_gene: -
v_gene: TRBV11-3
abundance: -
CDR3nt: TGTGCCAGCAGCCCCGGACTTGGGGAGCAGTTCTTC
CDR3aa: CASSPGLGEQFF

j_gene: TRBJ2-3
d_gene: TRBD2
v_gene: TRBV27
abundance: -
CDR3nt: TGTGCCAGCAGTCCCCCCCTGACTAGCTATCGCACAGATACGCAGTATTTT
CDR3aa: CASSPPLTSYRTDTQYF

j_gene: TRBJ2-1
d_gene: TRBD2
v_gene: TRBV24-1
abundance: -
CDR3nt: TGTGCCACCAGTGGTCCTCCGGGACTAGGTGTGAACTACAATGAGCAGTTCTTC
CDR3aa: CATSGPPGLGVNYNEQFF

j_gene: TRBJ2-1
d_gene: TRBD2
v_gene: TRBV7-2
abundance: once
CDR3nt: TGTGCCAGCAGCTTCGTAGCGGGAGGTTACAATGAGCAGTTCTTC
CDR3aa: CASSFVAGGYNEQFF

j_gene: TRBJ2-3
d_gene: -
v_gene: TRBV5-5
abundance: -
CDR3nt: TGTGCCAGCAGGAAAACCACCCGCAGGGTTGGCACAGATACGCAGTATTTT
CDR3aa: CASRKTTRRVGTDTQYF

j_gene: TRBJ2-1
d_gene: -
v_gene: TRBV7-9
abundance: -
CDR3nt: TGTGCCAGCAGCTTAGAGGAACAGAGCTCCTACAATGAGCAGTTCTTC
CDR3aa: CASSLEEQSSYNEQFF

j_gene: TRBJ2-2
d_gene: TRBD2
v_gene: TRBV4-3
abundance: -
CDR3nt: TGCGCCAGCAGCGCGGCCATGTTAGCGGGAGGCACCGGGGAGCTGTTTTTT
CDR3aa: CASSAAMLAGGTGELFF

j_gene: TRBJ2-2
d_gene: TRBD2
v_gene: TRBV5-4
abundance: -
CDR3nt: TGTGCCAGCAGCTTTGGACTAGTGTACACCGGGGAGCTGTTTTTT
CDR3aa: CASSFGLVYTGELFF

j_gene: TRBJ2-2
d_gene: TRBD1
v_gene: TRBV5-6
abundance: -
CDR3nt: TGTGCCAGCAGCTTCCGGGACAGGGGAACCGGGGAGCTGTTTTTT
CDR3aa: CASSFRDRGTGELFF

j_gene: TRBJ1-1
d_gene: TRBD1
v_gene: TRBV11-2
abundance: -
CDR3nt: TGTGCCAGCAGGGGATACAGGGGCGTGAACACTGAAGCTTTCTTT
CDR3aa: CASRGYRGVNTEAFF

j_gene: TRBJ2-7
d_gene: -
v_gene: TRBV27
abundance: -
CDR3nt: TGTGCCAGCAGTTTTGTAATCACTACAGTCCACGAGCAGTACTTC
CDR3aa: CASSFVITTVHEQYF

j_gene: TRBJ2-5
d_gene: TRBD1
v_gene: TRBV6-5
abundance: -
CDR3nt: TGTGCCAGCAGTCCGACAGGGCTGGGGGAGACCCAGTACTTC
CDR3aa: CASSPTGLGETQYF

j_gene: TRBJ1-4
d_gene: -
v_gene: TRBV19
abundance: -
CDR3nt: TGTGCCAGTAGTGGCGTCCGAGGCCGTAATGAAAAACTGTTTTTT
CDR3aa: CASSGVRGRNEKLFF

j_gene: TRBJ2-1
d_gene: -
v_gene: TRBV12-5
abundance: once
CDR3nt: TGTGCTAGTGGTTGGCCTAACTCGCTTCTACAGTACAATGAGCAGTTCTTC
CDR3aa: CASGWPNSLLQYNEQFF

j_gene: TRBJ2-1
d_gene: -
v_gene: TRBV4-1
abundance: -
CDR3nt: TGCGCCAGCAGCCGTGGGGGGGCTAGCGGAACCTCCTCCTACAATGAGCAGTTCTTC
CDR3aa: CASSRGGASGTSSYNEQFF

j_gene: TRBJ2-7
d_gene: -
v_gene: TRBV28
abundance: -
CDR3nt: TGTGCCAGCAAGTCCTACGAGCAGTACTTC
CDR3aa: CASKSYEQYF

j_gene: TRBJ2-5
d_gene: TRBD2
v_gene: TRBV10-3
abundance: -
CDR3nt: TGTGCCATCAGTGAAAAGCGGGAGGGCCAAGAGACCCAGTACTTC
CDR3aa: CAISEKREGQETQYF

j_gene: TRBJ2-3
d_gene: -
v_gene: TRBV25-1
abundance: -
CDR3nt: TGTGCCAGCAGTGCGGGCACCACCACAGATACGCAGTATTTT
CDR3aa: CASSAGTTTDTQYF

j_gene: TRBJ2-7
d_gene: -
v_gene: TRBV9
abundance: -
CDR3nt: TGTGCCAGCAGCAAAGGCGGCATCTCCTACGAGCAGTACTTC
CDR3aa: CASSKGGISYEQYF

j_gene: TRBJ1-5
d_gene: -
v_gene: TRBV7-6
abundance: -
CDR3nt: TGTGCCAGCAGCCTTACGATTAGCTCGAGCAATCAGCCCCAGCATTTT
CDR3aa: CASSLTISSSNQPQHF

j_gene: TRBJ1-3
d_gene: -
v_gene: TRBV3-1/TRBV3-2
abundance: -
CDR3nt: TGTGCCAGCAGCCCTCGGGACTCTCGGAGCTCTGGAAACACCATATATTTT
CDR3aa: CASSPRDSRSSGNTIYF

j_gene: TRBJ2-5
d_gene: -
v_gene: TRBV6-5
abundance: -
CDR3nt: TGTGCCAGCAGTAACAGACGACAGGTAAAAGAGACCCAGTACTTC
CDR3aa: CASSNRRQVKETQYF

j_gene: TRBJ1-3
d_gene: TRBD1
v_gene: TRBV19
abundance: few
CDR3nt: TGTGCCAGTACCGGGGACAGGCTCGGAAACACCATATATTTT
CDR3aa: CASTGDRLGNTIYF